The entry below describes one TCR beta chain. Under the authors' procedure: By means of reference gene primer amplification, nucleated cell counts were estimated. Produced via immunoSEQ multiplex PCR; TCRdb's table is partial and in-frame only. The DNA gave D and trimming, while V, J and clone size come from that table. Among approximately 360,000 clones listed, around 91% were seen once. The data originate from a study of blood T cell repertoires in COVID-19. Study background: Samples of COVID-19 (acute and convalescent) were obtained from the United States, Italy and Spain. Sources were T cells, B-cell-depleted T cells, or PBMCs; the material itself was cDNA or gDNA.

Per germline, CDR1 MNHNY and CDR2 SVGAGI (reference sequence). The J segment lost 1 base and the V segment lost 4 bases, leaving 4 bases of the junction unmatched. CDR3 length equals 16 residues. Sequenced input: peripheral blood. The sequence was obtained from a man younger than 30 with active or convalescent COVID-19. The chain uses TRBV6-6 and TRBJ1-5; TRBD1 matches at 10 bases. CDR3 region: CASSSGQGVSNQPQHF. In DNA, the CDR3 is TGTGCCAGCAGTTCCGGACAGGGGGTGAGCAATCAGCCCCAGCATTTT.